This T cell receptor beta chain was documented in a study of STAT5B mutations in CD4+ large granular lymphocyte leukemia (dated by TCRdb to between 2021 and 2022). For the study in its entirety: Among healthy controls, the CDR3 'QG' motif was associated with a particular HLA allele. Flow cytometry performed on FACSCanto II or FACSVerse showed that the purified fractions had more than 95% purity among lymphocytes. The study compared the TCRbeta repertoires of patients with CD4+ T-cell large granular lymphocyte leukemia against the TCRbeta repertoires of healthy blood donors.

The immunoSEQ assay at survey resolution was used to sequence TCRbeta rearrangements from genomic DNA. The published analysis was carried out like this. A lowest detectable productive clonotype frequency of 2.59 x 10-5 was observed in the TCR sequencing data. Only productive TCRbeta rearrangements, meaning sequences that were complete and in-frame, were kept for the analyses. Sample clonality was computed as Simpson clonality in the immunoSEQ Analyzer version 3.0. Based on frequency, clones were grouped as very rare, small, medium, large (1-20%) or hyperexpanded (>20%). OLGA 1.2.3 estimated generation probabilities, VDJtools produced V-gene circos plots, VDJdb was queried for specificities, and GLIPH identified CDR3 motifs. As stored in TCRdb, this immuneACCESS dataset retains in-frame rearrangements with V and J assigned. A fraction of the clones does not appear; measured against another copy, unresolved V genes explain less than half of the discrepancy, and the remainder lacks a known reason. V and J calls and clone size come straight from that table; D and trimming were deduced from the DNA. The sample table shows some 40,000 clones, and 65% to 90% are seen once. The ten largest clones capture 2% to 3% of the sample.

The healthy control group was made up of more than 35 blood donors, and the Finnish Red Cross blood service supplied their buffy coats. All TCR-sequenced material derived from peripheral blood: patient blood samples and healthy donor buffy coats. Peripheral blood mononuclear cells were isolated by Ficoll-Hypaque gradient centrifugation. For the healthy controls, CD4+ cells were obtained from buffy coats by magnetic purification. The Gentra Puregene Cell and Tissue kit was used for genomic DNA extraction, and quantification was performed on a Qubit 2.0 fluorometer. What the work shows at the level of the full study, not this receptor alone: Each patient's main leukemic clonotypes were private, but around 25% of these clonotypes showed up at low frequency in the non-leukemic repertoires of other patients. Greater clonality appeared to be present in CD4-sorted patient repertoires than in healthy CD4+ repertoires, and the difference was retained after the putative leukemic clones were removed. Enrichment of TRBV06-family usage was observed among the top patient clones (8/27) relative to healthy controls (2/35). Data were not HLA-matched; higher clonality in CD4+ versus CD8+ T-LGLL could reflect the relatively small sample size.

Turning to this clone: Its target antigen remains unknown. No base quality information exists; no much larger clone differs at one position.

The CDR3 runs 14 residues from the cysteine to the phenylalanine. The DNA shown is the 42-base CDR3, in frame from base 1. CDR1 SGHAT and CDR2 FQNNGV were looked up in the germline V gene. V and J lose 7 bases and 0 bases, and a span of 12 bases separates them. The TCR was taken from a human donor in good health. Input material: CD4+ T cells from blood buffy coats. The chain is assembled from TRBV11-2 and TRBJ1-1; tentative D gene TRBD1, with 6 bases matching. Here is the DNA: TGTGCCAGCATCCCAGGGACACTGAACACTGAAGCTTTCTTT. Translation gives CASIPGTLNTEAFF.